This entry lists 3 T cell receptor beta chains sequenced from one sample in a study of blood T cell repertoires in COVID-19. Sequenced by immunoSEQ multiplex PCR; TCRdb stores in-frame clones only, minus some. The sample gives 50,000 to 60,000 clones, roughly 80% of which show up once; about 6.2% is in the top ten. The sample consisted of peripheral blood. These receptors were taken from a human donor in a cohort sampled during active or convalescent COVID-19.

This rearrangement joins TRBV9 to TRBJ1-2, with 10 bases identical to TRBD1. The CDR3 extends over 17 amino acids. After removal of 0 bases from V and 2 bases from J, the junction contained 7 bases not matched to a gene. CDR1 is SGDLS, CDR2 YYNGEE, per germline. The CDR3 nucleotides are TGTGCCAGCAGCGTAGGGGGACAGGGGCGCACAAACTATGGCTACACCTTC. It specifies CASSVGGQGRTNYGYTF. The full variable domain, in which reference TRBV9 and TRBJ1-2 provide the parts outside the CDR3, is DSGVTQTPKHLITATGQRVTLRCSPRSGDLSVYWYQQSLDQGLQFLIQYYNGEERAKGNILERFSAQQFPDLHSELNLSSLELGDSALYFCASSVGGQGRTNYGYTFGSGTRLTVV.

This chain uses TRBV25-1 with TRBJ2-3, with 11 positions matching TRBD2. Germline values: CDR1 MGHDK, CDR2 SYGVNS. This CDR3 is built from 16 residues. V was clipped by 3 bases and J by 4 bases; unmatched bases: 6. The CDR3 loop is CASSDYLAGGPDTQYF. As DNA, the CDR3 is TGTGCCAGCAGTGATTACTTAGCGGGGGGGCCAGATACGCAGTATTTT.

J is TRBJ1-2 and V is TRBV5-8; D possibly corresponds to TRBD1 (6 bases). V lost 7 bases and J lost 7, with 11 bases in between. Germline CDR1 and CDR2: SGHTS and YDEGEE. This CDR3 spans 11 amino acids. CDR3 amino acids: CASRRGGGYTF. Written as DNA, the CDR3 is TGTGCCAGCCGGAGAGGGGGTGGCTACACCTTC.